This TCR beta chain derives from a study of OX40 agonist ivuxolimab in advanced cancers. Whole-study results and caveats: Antigen specificity was not determined for the expanded peripheral T cells.

The V and J ends lost 0 bases and 5 bases respectively, with 17 bases between them. CDR3 length: 16 amino acids. Per the germline V gene, CDR1 is SGDLS and CDR2 is YYNGEE. The data were produced by immunoSEQ multiplex PCR, yet TCRdb's version contains in-frame clones alone and is incomplete. The sample gives around 20,000 clones, around 70% of which show up once; roughly 24% is in the top ten. This clone was counted between two and nine times. The target antigen is unknown. If patients had autoimmune disease history or systemic immunosuppression, they were excluded. The rearrangement links TRBV9 to TRBJ2-5, with a tentative D call TRBD1 (6 bases). Sequenced here: CD4+ or CD8+ T cells sorted from blood, sampled in a trial of the OX40 agonist ivuxolimab. The sequence was obtained from an adult with an advanced solid tumor such as melanoma, head and neck, liver or kidney cancer. CDR3 sequence (DNA): TGTGCCAGCAGCGTAGGCCACGGTCAAAGGGGGGAGACCCAGTACTTC. This gives the protein CASSVGHGQRGETQYF.